The source of this T cell receptor (beta chain) is a study of beta chain features in type 1 diabetes. V trimming: 4 bases; J trimming: 4 bases; junction bases outside the gene matches: 9. The CDR3 has 18 residues. The V gene's germline CDR1 is LNHDA and CDR2 SQIVND (reference sequence). Study-wide results and limits: Moderate yet significant TCRB CDR3 shortening was seen in Type 1 diabetes patients in all four CD4+ subsets.

Isolated RNA was reverse transcribed in full, so expressed TCRB transcripts were sequenced. Profiling relied on immunoSEQ multiplex PCR, and the TCRdb table lists in-frame clones only, not all of them. The data hold almost 350,000 clones, with roughly 9% observed a single time. As for this clone: The antigen is undetermined.

The receptor's source is a man aged 25 to 40 with type 1 diabetes. Sequenced material: central memory CD4+ T cells from blood. The chain uses TRBV19 and TRBJ2-1, with 14 bases identical to TRBD2. DNA for the CDR3: TGTGCCAGTAGTAGAAGACTAGCGGGGGGGCCAGGTTACAATGAGCAGTTCTTC. Its protein is CASSRRLAGGPGYNEQFF.